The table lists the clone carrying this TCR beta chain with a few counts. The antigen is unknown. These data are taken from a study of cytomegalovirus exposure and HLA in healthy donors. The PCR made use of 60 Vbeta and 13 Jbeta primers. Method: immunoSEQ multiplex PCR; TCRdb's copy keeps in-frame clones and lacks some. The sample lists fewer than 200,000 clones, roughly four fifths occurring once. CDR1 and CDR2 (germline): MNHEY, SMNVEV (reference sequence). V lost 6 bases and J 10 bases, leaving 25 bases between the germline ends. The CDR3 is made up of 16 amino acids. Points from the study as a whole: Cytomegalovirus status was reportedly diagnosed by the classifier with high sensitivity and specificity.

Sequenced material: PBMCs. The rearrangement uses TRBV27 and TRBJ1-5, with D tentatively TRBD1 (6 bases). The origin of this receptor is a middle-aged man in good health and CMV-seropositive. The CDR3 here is CASSLTFSATGLPQHF. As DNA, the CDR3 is TGTGCCAGCAGCCTCACCTTCTCGGCAACAGGGTTACCCCAGCATTTT.